One and the same sample provided the 24 T cell receptor beta chains below, sequenced in a study of immune cell composition in non-small cell lung cancer. Sequencing was performed with immunoSEQ multiplex PCR; in TCRdb, only in-frame clones are kept and a portion is missing. This table holds approximately 3,000 clones, over 65% found once. Normal lung was taken at the farthest possible site, at least 3 cm from tumour. Sequenced input: non-adjacent lung tissue. The receptors were gathered from a human donor with non-small cell lung cancer.

This clone was observed a few times. V is TRBV6-5 and J is TRBJ1-2, with D unclear. Germline assignment: CDR1 MNHEY and CDR2 SVGAGI. The CDR3 runs 15 residues. With 0 bases removed from V and 4 bases from J, the gap between germline ends came to 12 bases. The DNA for the CDR3 is TGTGCCAGCAGTTACTCGAGAGGTAACGGCTATGGCTACACCTTC. Protein sequence: CASSYSRGNGYGYTF.

This clone was recorded a few times. The rearrangement links TRBV10-1 to TRBJ2-1; 10 nucleotides align to TRBD2. The CDR3 is 14 residues long. Germline trimming cut 4 bases from V and 14 bases from J; bases unmatched to any gene: 11. Germline lookup yields CDR1 WNHNN and CDR2 SYGVQD (reference sequence). The CDR3 DNA reads as TGCGCCAGCAGTGGTGGTCTAGCGGGAGAGGAGAAGTTCTTC. Its protein is CASSGGLAGEEKFF.

V gene TRBV4-2 combines with J gene TRBJ2-7, with a tentative D call TRBD1 (6 bases). There are 14 residues in the CDR3. Looked up from germline, CDR1 is LGHNA and CDR2 is YNFKEQ. Trimming pared 6 bases from V and 0 bases from J, leaving 12 bases between. CDR3 nucleotides: TGTGCCAGCAGTCCGGGACATTCCTCCTACGAGCAGTACTTC. Translating gives CASSPGHSSYEQYF.

This chain links TRBV6-6 with TRBJ1-5; perhaps TRBD1 as D (6 bases). Per germline, CDR1 MNHNY and CDR2 SVGAGI (reference sequence). This CDR3 contains 16 residues. Trimming left V 0 bases short and J 1 base short, with 10 bases between. The CDR3, as DNA: TGTGCCAGCAGTTACTCATCAACAGGGAGCAATCAGCCCCAGCATTTT. Residues: CASSYSSTGSNQPQHF.

V usage is TRBV2 and J usage is TRBJ1-2; D might be TRBD1 (6 bases). The CDR3 has 16 amino acids. Germline-derived CDR1 and CDR2 are SNHLY and FYNNEI. V lost 0 bases and J lost 6, with 17 bases in between. The CDR3 bases are TGTGCCAGCAGTGAAGCATTAGGGCAGGGGAAGAATGGCTACACCTTC. This codes for CASSEALGQGKNGYTF.

The chain has TRBV6-5 and TRBJ1-5; D ambiguous. This CDR3 contains 10 residues. Per germline, CDR1 MNHEY and CDR2 SVGAGI. The V and J ends lost 10 bases and 5 bases respectively, with 6 bases between them. This CDR3 reads CATNHQPQHF. CDR3 sequence (DNA): TGTGCCACCAATCATCAGCCCCAGCATTTT.

This chain uses TRBV4-1 with TRBJ2-3; 10 bases fit TRBD2. There are 20 residues in the CDR3. V shed 0 bases and J 0 bases; nucleotides not matched to a gene: 12. Germline assignment: CDR1 MGHRA and CDR2 YSYEKL. The CDR3 coding sequence is TGCGCCAGCAGCCAAGATAGGCTAGCGGGAGTTATAACTAGCACAGATACGCAGTATTTT. This sequence encodes CASSQDRLAGVITSTDTQYF.

This chain connects TRBV7-2 to TRBJ1-3, with D unclear. The CDR3 totals 14 residues. Germline CDR1 SGHTA, CDR2 FQGNSA. The V end lost 5 bases, the J end lost 9 bases, and 17 bases lay between the germline ends. DNA of the CDR3: TGTGCCAGCAGCCCCGGTCGAGGGTCTGTCACCATATATTTT. Encoded protein: CASSPGRGSVTIYF.

This clone was detected only a few times. This chain links TRBV12-2 with TRBJ2-1; TRBD2, as called in the table, went unchecked against the DNA. TRBV12-2 constitutes a pseudogene. This CDR3 has 15 residues. CDR3 coding DNA: TGTGCAAGTCCTCCGACTAGCGAGCTTCAGAATGAGCAGTTCTTC. Its protein product is CASPPTSELQNEQFF.

The chain carries TRBV5-4 and TRBJ2-1; D is unresolved. Germline lookup yields CDR1 SGHNT and CDR2 YYREEE (reference sequence). This CDR3 spans 18 amino acids. The V and J ends lost 0 bases and 1 base respectively, with 17 bases between them. The CDR3 is CASSLGVSTAPSYNEQFF. The CDR3 DNA follows: TGTGCCAGCAGCTTGGGAGTCTCTACCGCCCCGTCCTACAATGAGCAGTTCTTC.

This chain joins TRBV11-2 and TRBJ2-7; D gene uncertain. Germline CDR1 SGHAT, CDR2 FQNNGV. Trimming shortened V by 0 bases and J by 0 bases, and 6 bases separated the two germline ends. The CDR3 length is 14 residues. CDR3: CASSLEPSSYEQYF. The CDR3 region has the DNA TGTGCCAGCAGCTTAGAACCCAGCTCCTACGAGCAGTACTTC.

This chain joins TRBV7-2 and TRBJ1-3; D unclear. Germline V gene data show CDR1 as SGHTA and CDR2 as FQGNSA. The CDR3 is 15 residues long. Trimming cost V 5 bases and J 4 bases, with 15 bases left between them. Written as DNA, the CDR3 is TGTGCCAGCAGCAGTTCTGTTCTAAGCGGAAACACCATATATTTT. Translated, it gives CASSSSVLSGNTIYF. The full variable domain, in which reference TRBV7-2 and TRBJ1-3 provide the parts outside the CDR3, is GAGVSQSPSNKVTEKGKDVELRCDPISGHTALYWYRQSLGQGLEFLIYFQGNSAPDKSGLPSDRFSAERTGGSVSTLTIQRTQQEDSAVYLCASSSSVLSGNTIYFGEGSWLTVV.

This clone was observed a single time. The DNA for the CDR3 is TGTGCCAGCTCACCACCGAGGGTAGGAGATACCGGGGAGCTGTTTTTT. Translated, it gives CASSPPRVGDTGELFF. The genes are TRBV18 and TRBJ2-2; a weak D match, TRBD2 (5 bases). Germline V gene lookup returns CDR1 KGHSH and CDR2 LQKENI. The CDR3 totals 16 residues. Trimming pared 0 bases from V and 5 bases from J, leaving 13 bases between.

With respect to this clone: A read error may produce the germline difference seen at one junction end. The genes are TRBV7-9 and TRBJ1-2; tentative D call: TRBD1 (5 bases). CDR1 and CDR2 (germline): SEHNR, FQNEAQ (reference sequence). This CDR3 spans 14 amino acids. CDR3 nucleotide sequence: TGCGCCAGCAGCCAAGATTCCAGGGACTATGGCTACACCTTC. This translates into CASSQDSRDYGYTF.

This clone was found a few times. The chain recombines TRBV18 with TRBJ1-6; a weak D match, TRBD1 (5 bases). The V end was cut by 2 bases, the J end by 7 bases, with 12 bases between. CDR1 is KGHSH and CDR2 is LQKENI in the germline V gene. The CDR3 has 15 residues. The CDR3 nucleotides read TGTGCCAGCTCACCAGGTCAGGGCAGGAATTCACCCCTCCACTTT. As protein: CASSPGQGRNSPLHF.

The chain links TRBV11-3 to TRBJ1-1, with D perhaps matching TRBD1 (6 bases). V lost 5 bases and J lost 4, with 14 bases in between. The CDR3 contains 14 residues. CDR1 and CDR2 from the germline V gene are SGHNT and YENEEA. DNA for the CDR3: TGTGCCAGCAGCCCCACAGGGAGAGGCACTGAAGCTTTCTTT. This gives the protein CASSPTGRGTEAFF.

The V and J genes are TRBV2 and TRBJ2-3; D gene ambiguous. The germline gives CDR1 SNHLY, CDR2 FYNNEI. With 9 bases removed from V and 2 bases from J, the gap between germline ends came to 9 bases. The CDR3 is 12 amino acids. CDR3: CARTPITDTQYF. The CDR3 DNA sequence: TGTGCCAGGACTCCAATCACAGATACGCAGTATTTT.

The rearrangement uses TRBV6-6 and TRBJ1-2; 10 bases agree with TRBD1. This CDR3 has 15 residues. V dropped 2 bases and J dropped 3; count of bases not matched to a gene: 3. Germline CDR1 reads MNHNY; CDR2 reads SVGAGI (reference sequence). CDR3 DNA: TGTGCCAGCAGTTACGGACAGGGGGGCCACTATGGCTACACCTTC. Amino acids: CASSYGQGGHYGYTF.

This chain links TRBV11-2 with TRBJ1-6, with no clear D. The V end lost 0 bases, the J end lost 9 bases, and 12 bases lay between the germline ends. CDR1 and CDR2 from the germline V gene are SGHAT and FQNNGV. The CDR3 totals 15 residues. The CDR3, as DNA: TGTGCCAGCAGCTTAGAAGCAGGAACTAGTTCACCCCTCCACTTT. It yields the protein CASSLEAGTSSPLHF.

The J gene is TRBJ2-5, the V gene TRBV9, with 7 positions matching TRBD2. This CDR3 contains 15 residues. Trimming cost V 1 base and J 5 bases; bases outside gene matches: 8. Germline V gene lookup returns CDR1 SGDLS and CDR2 YYNGEE. Here the CDR3 DNA reads TGTGCCAGCAGCGTATCCGCGGGAGATGGGGAGACCCAGTACTTC. Encoded protein: CASSVSAGDGETQYF.

The chain carries TRBV5-6 and TRBJ1-2; 7 bases align to TRBD1. Trimming removed 4 bases from V and 6 bases from J; junction bases left unmatched: 3. The CDR3 loop spans 12 amino acids. Per the germline V gene, CDR1 is SGHDT and CDR2 is YYEEEE. CDR3 sequence reads: CASSATGDGYTF. The DNA of the CDR3 is TGTGCCAGCAGCGCTACAGGGGATGGCTACACCTTC.

This clone turned up a few times. This sequence joins TRBV30 and TRBJ2-1; 8 bases line up with TRBD2. The CDR3 is made up of 15 amino acids. Germline V gives CDR1 GTSNPN, CDR2 SVGIG (reference sequence). Losses at the gene ends were 0 bases for V and 8 bases for J; bases not matched to a gene: 9. As DNA, the CDR3 is TGTGCCTGGAGTGTAGGGAGCGGGGGATACGATGAGCAGTTCTTC. It is translated as CAWSVGSGGYDEQFF.

The chain links TRBV10-1 to TRBJ1-1, with 10 bases lining up with TRBD1. CDR3 length: 21 residues. Germline V CDR1 and CDR2: WNHNN, SYGVQD (reference sequence). The J segment lost 3 bases and the V segment lost 4 bases, leaving 23 bases of the junction unmatched. This chain's CDR3 is CASSVGAPTGGPAGVHTEAFF. The CDR3 DNA follows: TGCGCCAGCAGTGTTGGGGCTCCGACAGGGGGCCCTGCAGGGGTTCACACTGAAGCTTTCTTT.

The chain couples TRBV5-4 to TRBJ1-2, with a tentative D call TRBD1 (5 bases). The CDR3 loop spans 12 amino acids. V was clipped by 0 bases and J by 5 bases, with 5 bases between them. Germline CDR1 and CDR2: SGHNT and YYREEE (reference sequence). The chain's CDR3 is CASSLAGYGYTF. The CDR3, as DNA: TGTGCCAGCAGCTTGGCAGGGTATGGCTACACCTTC.